These 14 T cell receptor beta chains originate from one sample sequenced in a study of T-cell memory formation after mild COVID-19. MiXCR was run by TCRdb on the 5' RACE reads, yielding one entry per CDR3 protein. The sample includes 250,000 to 350,000 distinct CDR3 sequences, approximately 15% of them seen just once. The specimen sequenced was PBMCs or a T cell subset sorted from them (not recorded which). These receptors all stem from a man between 18 and 35 years old who had mild COVID-19 (a few samples of this study predate the infection). Cell type and time point are not known.

The chain links TRBV7-2 to TRBJ2-7; D not certain. Germline V gene lookup returns CDR1 SGHTA and CDR2 FQGNSA. Trimming stripped 5 bases from V and 0 bases from J, with 14 bases between. The CDR3 consists of 15 residues. In DNA form, the CDR3 reads TGTGCCAGCAGCGGAGACGGCGCCAGCTCCTACGAGCAGTACTTC. This gives the protein CASSGDGASSYEQYF.

This chain connects TRBV5-1 to TRBJ2-7; 9 nucleotides align to TRBD2. Germline CDR1 SGHRS, CDR2 YFSETQ. This CDR3 contains 15 residues. Trimming at V came to 0 bases and at J to 3 bases, leaving 4 bases not matched to a gene. For the CDR3, the DNA is TGCGCCAGCAGCTTGGCAGCGGGGGGCTACTACGAGCAGTACTTC. Translation: CASSLAAGGYYEQYF.

V gene TRBV14 combines with J gene TRBJ2-4; D assignment may be TRBD1 or TRBD2 (7 bases each). Germline lookup yields CDR1 SGHDN and CDR2 FVKESK. This CDR3 is built from 15 residues. Deletions cut 3 bases from V and 11 bases from J, with 20 bases between. CDR3 region: CASSQRQGGSSVQYF. For the CDR3, the DNA is TGTGCCAGCAGCCAGAGGCAGGGGGGGAGCAGCGTTCAGTACTTC.

The sample holds a few counts of this clonotype. This chain uses TRBV6-5 with TRBJ2-3; 12 bases map to TRBD1. Per the germline V gene, CDR1 is MNHEY and CDR2 is SVGAGI. The CDR3 covers 17 residues. Germline trimming cut 4 bases from V and 1 base from J; bases unmatched to any gene: 6. CDR3 residues: CASSFYGTGGGTDTQYF. For the CDR3, the DNA is TGTGCCAGCAGTTTTTACGGGACAGGGGGCGGCACAGATACGCAGTATTTT.

The chain uses TRBV3-2 and TRBJ1-1; the D call of TRBD1 is as the table states it, not checked on the DNA. TRBV3-2 is a listed pseudogene. The CDR3 is 17 amino acids. The CDR3 nucleotides read TGTGCCAGCAGCCAATACAGGGGACCCTTGATCGGCACTGAAGCTTTCTTT. This codes for CASSQYRGPLIGTEAFF.

Regarding this clonotype: The germline gene is not matched at one end of the junction; a read error may be the cause. The chain is built from TRBV10-3 and TRBJ2-7; D is unresolved. The CDR3 consists of 15 residues. Germline assignment: CDR1 ENHRY and CDR2 SYGVKD. The CDR3 loop reads CAISEPAEHPYGQYF. CDR3 bases: TGTGCCATCAGTGAGCCGGCGGAACACCCCTACGGGCAGTACTTC.

This clonotype has a handful of counts. The chain employs TRBV7-2 and TRBJ2-3; D is uncertain. In germline, CDR1 is SGHTA, CDR2 FQGNSA. Trimming cost V 5 bases and J 1 base, with 7 bases left between them. The CDR3 contains 13 residues. The CDR3 DNA reads as TGTGCCAGCAGCCGAGAGCGCACAGATACGCAGTATTTT. Translating it yields CASSRERTDTQYF. The whole variable domain, remainder taken from reference TRBV7-2 and TRBJ2-3, is GAGVSQSPSNKVTEKGKDVELRCDPISGHTALYWYRQSLGQGLEFLIYFQGNSAPDKSGLPSDRFSAERTGGSVSTLTIQRTQQEDSAVYLCASSRERTDTQYFGPGTRLTVL.

The chain employs TRBV7-9 and TRBJ1-1; D possibly corresponds to TRBD1 (5 bases). V was shortened by 5 bases and J by 1 base, with 17 bases between the two germline ends. The CDR3 is 16 residues long. The germline V gene encodes CDR1 SEHNR and CDR2 FQNEAQ (reference sequence). CDR3 sequence (DNA): TGTGCCAGCAGCCCACAGTTGGGGACGGCGAACACTGAAGCTTTCTTT. Translating gives CASSPQLGTANTEAFF.

This clonotype has a single count. The CDR3 is CASGEEWDRNGYTF. The DNA of the CDR3 is TGTGCCAGCGGGGAAGAGTGGGACAGAAATGGCTACACCTTC. V gene TRBV2 combines with J gene TRBJ1-2; 7 bases line up with TRBD1. CDR1 and CDR2 from the germline V gene are SNHLY and FYNNEI. CDR3 length equals 14 residues. The V and J ends lost 8 bases and 6 bases, in that order; junction bases with no gene match: 12.

CDR3 residues: CASSYDGGAGTDTQYF. CDR3 in DNA: TGTGCCAGCAGTTACGACGGGGGGGCCGGCACAGATACGCAGTATTTT. This chain uses TRBV6-6 with TRBJ2-3, with 8 bases identical to TRBD2. CDR1 and CDR2 (germline): MNHNY, SVGAGI (reference sequence). After removal of 2 bases from V and 1 base from J, the junction contained 5 bases not matched to a gene. The CDR3 covers 16 residues.

This chain connects TRBV15 to TRBJ2-5; the D gene is possibly TRBD1 (6 bases). Trimming shortened V by 3 bases and J by 4 bases, and 15 bases separated the two germline ends. Germline lookup yields CDR1 LNHNV and CDR2 YYDKDF (reference sequence). The CDR3 runs 15 residues. This CDR3 reads CATSRDRGYGETQYF. The CDR3 DNA is TGTGCCACCAGCAGGGATAGGGGGTACGGAGAGACCCAGTACTTC.

This clonotype was counted only a few times. The chain is built from TRBV7-2 and TRBJ1-5, with D possibly TRBD1 on 6 matching bases. The V end lost 5 bases, the J end lost 7 bases, and 12 bases lay between the germline ends. Germline V gene sequence: CDR1 SGHTA, CDR2 FQGNSA. The CDR3 has 13 amino acids. The CDR3 sequence: CASSRDNGQPQHF. The CDR3 DNA follows: TGTGCCAGCAGCCGGGACAACGGGCAGCCCCAGCATTTT.

This clonotype has only a few counts. The chain uses TRBV20-1 and TRBJ1-1, with TRBD1 matching over 7 bases. The CDR3 covers 13 residues. Germline V lookup: CDR1 DFQATT, CDR2 SNEGSKA (reference sequence). V shed 1 base, J shed 7 bases, and the junction held 6 bases outside the gene matches. CDR3 amino acids: CSARGIDRVEAFF. In DNA form, the CDR3 reads TGCAGTGCTAGAGGGATCGACAGGGTTGAAGCTTTCTTT.

This clonotype was seen only a few times. The rearrangement uses TRBV12-3 or TRBV12-4 and TRBJ2-1; TRBD2 might be the D (6 bases). V gave up 6 bases and J gave up 8 bases, with 11 bases separating them. This CDR3 has 12 amino acids. CDR3 sequence: CASSSRGDEQFF. CDR3 sequence (DNA): TGTGCCAGCAGCTCACGCGGGGATGAGCAGTTCTTC.